This is a list of T cell receptor beta chains from one sample in a study of blood T cell repertoires in COVID-19. The assay was immunoSEQ multiplex PCR, and TCRdb's table has in-frame clones only and misses some. This sample has 65,000 to 75,000 clones, with roughly four fifths found just once. The sample taken for sequencing was peripheral blood. These receptors originate from a man of 80 years or more with acute or convalescent COVID-19. Each CDR3 is given with its conserved first and last residue. A D gene is named only where the DNA matches it firmly. Clone sizes are given selectively: once, few, many, or a class where the clone is expanded.

TRBV7-3,NA,TRBJ1-4,13,NA,CASSLNLGEKLFF,TGTGCCAGCAGCTTAAATCTGGGCGAAAAACTGTTTTTT
TRBV7-2,NA,TRBJ1-5,17,NA,CASSISSGLGGFQPQHF,TGTGCCAGCAGCATATCATCCGGACTGGGAGGATTTCAGCCCCAGCATTTT
TRBV4-3,NA,TRBJ1-5,18,NA,CASSQDLVVHRGNQPQHF,TGCGCCAGCAGCCAAGATCTGGTAGTCCACAGGGGCAATCAGCCCCAGCATTTT
TRBV5-1,NA,TRBJ1-2,14,NA,CASSFSGVGYGYTF,TGCGCCAGCAGCTTTTCAGGGGTCGGCTATGGCTACACCTTC
TRBV28,NA,TRBJ2-3,16,TRBD1,CASSSAWTGRSDTQYF,TGTGCCAGCAGTTCTGCCTGGACAGGGAGGTCAGATACGCAGTATTTT
TRBV19,NA,TRBJ1-6,18,NA,CASSLKHTGRGWISPLHF,TGTGCCAGTAGTCTAAAACACACGGGACGGGGGTGGATTTCACCCCTCCACTTT
TRBV5-4,NA,TRBJ1-1,14,NA,CASSPGQMNTEAFF,TGTGCCAGCAGCCCCGGACAGATGAACACTGAAGCTTTCTTT
TRBV6-6,NA,TRBJ2-3,16,TRBD2,CASSLTSGTSTDTQYF,TGTGCCAGCAGTCTAACTAGCGGGACAAGCACAGATACGCAGTATTTT
TRBV6-5,NA,TRBJ2-3,16,TRBD2,CASSYRNLAGGLTQYF,TGTGCCAGCAGTTACCGAAATCTAGCGGGGGGCCTTACGCAGTATTTT
TRBV24-1,NA,TRBJ2-1,14,TRBD1,CATSDRDREYEQFF,TGTGCCACCAGTGATCGGGACAGGGAGTATGAGCAGTTCTTC
TRBV18,NA,TRBJ1-3,16,TRBD1,CASCPTGGLSGNTIYF,TGTGCCAGCTGTCCGACAGGGGGACTCTCTGGAAACACCATATATTTT
TRBV2,NA,TRBJ2-2,15,NA,CASSEVAANTGELFF,TGTGCCAGCAGTGAGGTAGCGGCGAACACCGGGGAGCTGTTTTTT
TRBV27,NA,TRBJ1-2,15,TRBD1,CASSLMVTGANGYTF,TGTGCCAGCAGCCTTATGGTGACAGGGGCTAATGGCTACACCTTC
TRBV29-1,NA,TRBJ1-5,14,TRBD1,CSVLSDREDQPQHF,TGCAGCGTTCTTTCGGACAGGGAAGATCAGCCCCAGCATTTT
TRBV5-4,NA,TRBJ2-3,15,TRBD2,CASSSGLAVTDTQYF,TGTGCCAGCAGCTCTGGACTAGCGGTCACAGATACGCAGTATTTT
TRBV10-3,NA,TRBJ2-3,20,TRBD2,CAISESRGSGGAFSTDTQYF,TGTGCCATCAGTGAGTCCCGAGGAAGCGGGGGGGCCTTTAGCACAGATACGCAGTATTTT
TRBV6-1,NA,TRBJ2-5,16,TRBD2,CASSGTSGGTQETQYF,TGTGCCAGCAGTGGGACTAGCGGGGGCACACAAGAGACCCAGTACTTC
TRBV5-6,NA,TRBJ2-1,16,NA,CASSSGLTFGVNEQFF,TGTGCCAGCAGCTCGGGCCTAACGTTCGGGGTAAATGAGCAGTTCTTC
TRBV7-2,NA,TRBJ2-5,16,TRBD2,CASSLGVAGGQETQYF,TGTGCCAGCAGCTTAGGGGTAGCGGGGGGGCAAGAGACCCAGTACTTC
TRBV19,few,TRBJ2-1,16,NA,CASSPFGKTGTNEQFF,TGTGCCAGTAGTCCTTTCGGGAAGACTGGGACAAATGAGCAGTTCTTC
TRBV25-1,NA,TRBJ2-5,18,TRBD1,CASSEHPGQGVRGETQYF,TGTGCCAGCAGTGAGCATCCGGGACAGGGGGTTCGAGGGGAGACCCAGTACTTC
TRBV9,few,TRBJ2-1,16,TRBD1,CASSVVDRGFINEQFF,TGTGCCAGCAGCGTAGTTGACAGGGGGTTCATCAATGAGCAGTTCTTC
TRBV5-4,NA,TRBJ2-3,16,TRBD2,CASSLRLAGGTDTQYF,TGTGCCAGCAGCTTAAGACTAGCGGGGGGCACAGATACGCAGTATTTT
TRBV27,NA,TRBJ1-6,17,TRBD1,CASSQGRQGRENSPLHF,TGTGCCAGCAGTCAAGGTAGACAGGGTAGGGAGAATTCACCCCTCCACTTT
TRBV12-3/TRBV12-4,NA,TRBJ1-4,13,NA,CASSLTGGEKLFF,TGTGCCAGCAGTTTGACAGGAGGAGAAAAACTGTTTTTT
TRBV5-1,NA,TRBJ2-3,16,TRBD1,CASSLHRDRVLDTQYF,TGCGCCAGCAGCTTACACCGGGACAGGGTGTTAGATACGCAGTATTTT
TRBV3-1/TRBV3-2,NA,TRBJ2-7,14,TRBD2,CASSLHGRAYEQYF,TGTGCCAGCAGCCTTCATGGGAGGGCCTACGAGCAGTACTTC
TRBV28,NA,TRBJ2-1,16,TRBD2,CASSESGTSVYNEQFF,TGTGCCAGCAGTGAATCCGGGACTAGCGTTTACAATGAGCAGTTCTTC
TRBV7-9,NA,TRBJ1-5,15,TRBD1,CASSGAGTGHQPQHF,TGTGCCAGCAGCGGAGCCGGGACAGGGCATCAGCCCCAGCATTTT
TRBV7-2,few,TRBJ2-1,16,TRBD1,CASSGQPLLSYNEQFF,TGTGCCAGCTCGGGACAGCCCCTTCTCTCCTACAATGAGCAGTTCTTC
TRBV7-3,NA,TRBJ2-5,9,NA,CASRSLRYF,TGTGCCAGCCGCTCCCTCCGGTACTTC
TRBV19,NA,TRBJ1-3,14,NA,CASSQQGFGNTIYF,TGTGCCAGTAGTCAACAGGGCTTTGGAAACACCATATATTTT
TRBV2,NA,TRBJ1-4,15,NA,CASSESAASPEKLFF,TGTGCCAGCAGTGAATCGGCGGCAAGCCCTGAAAAACTGTTTTTT
TRBV7-2,once,TRBJ2-3,15,TRBD2,CASSLRTSATDTQYF,TGTGCCAGCAGCCTTCGGACTAGCGCCACAGATACGCAGTATTTT
TRBV5-4,NA,TRBJ2-7,14,TRBD2,CASSALAEPYEQYF,TGTGCCAGCAGCGCGCTAGCGGAGCCCTACGAGCAGTACTTC
TRBV19,few,TRBJ1-5,13,NA,CASSGQVNQPQHF,TGTGCCAGTAGTGGGCAGGTCAATCAGCCCCAGCATTTT
TRBV5-4,NA,TRBJ1-3,15,TRBD1,CASSPGTALGNTIYF,TGTGCCAGCAGCCCCGGGACAGCCTTAGGAAACACCATATATTTT
TRBV10-3,few,TRBJ1-1,13,NA,CASETGNMAEAFF,TGTGCCTCAGAGACAGGAAATATGGCTGAAGCTTTCTTT
TRBV29-1,NA,TRBJ1-5,14,TRBD1,CSVTTGHSNQPQHF,TGCAGCGTTACGACAGGGCATAGCAATCAGCCCCAGCATTTT
TRBV28,NA,TRBJ1-2,13,TRBD1,CASRTRDSYGYTF,TGTGCCAGCAGAACCCGGGACAGCTATGGCTACACCTTC
TRBV4-3,NA,TRBJ2-3,19,TRBD2,CASSQEPGLAGGSTDTQYF,TGCGCCAGCAGCCAGGAGCCGGGACTAGCGGGAGGAAGCACAGATACGCAGTATTTT
TRBV7-9,NA,TRBJ2-7,14,TRBD1,CASSFWDRAYEQYF,TGTGCCAGCAGCTTCTGGGACAGGGCTTACGAGCAGTACTTC
TRBV9,NA,TRBJ1-2,13,NA,CASSVTGRDGYTF,TGTGCCAGCAGCGTAACGGGTAGAGATGGCTACACCTTC
TRBV28,NA,TRBJ2-2,13,NA,CASTKQGYGELFF,TGTGCCAGCACGAAACAGGGCTACGGGGAGCTGTTTTTT
TRBV3-1/TRBV3-2,NA,TRBJ2-3,13,NA,CASSPLVSDTQYF,TGTGCCAGCAGCCCACTAGTTTCGGATACGCAGTATTTT
TRBV5-8,NA,TRBJ2-1,17,NA,CASSLLGGQSSYNEQFF,TGTGCCAGCAGCTTGCTGGGGGGACAGAGCTCCTACAATGAGCAGTTCTTC
TRBV6-6,NA,TRBJ2-3,14,NA,CASTRSGSTDTQYF,TGTGCCAGCACCCGGAGCGGGAGCACAGATACGCAGTATTTT
TRBV19,once,TRBJ2-5,19,TRBD2,CASSAGTSGRAIIQETQYF,TGTGCCAGTAGTGCCGGGACTAGCGGGAGGGCCATTATCCAAGAGACCCAGTACTTC
TRBV28,few,TRBJ1-1,14,NA,CASSFPDRKNEAFF,TGTGCCAGCAGTTTTCCCGACAGGAAAAATGAAGCTTTCTTT
TRBV7-2,NA,TRBJ2-3,16,TRBD2,CASSEGLAGGRVTQYF,TGTGCCAGCAGCGAGGGACTAGCGGGAGGGCGGGTTACGCAGTATTTT
TRBV5-4,few,TRBJ2-7,15,NA,CASSLVQLPKNEQYF,TGTGCCAGCAGCTTGGTGCAACTCCCCAAGAACGAGCAGTACTTC
TRBV27,NA,TRBJ2-7,15,TRBD1,CASSLRQGSSYEQYF,TGTGCCAGCAGTCTTCGACAGGGCAGCTCCTACGAGCAGTACTTC
TRBV28,few,TRBJ2-1,14,TRBD2,CASRIPSGRGEQFF,TGTGCCAGCAGGATCCCTAGCGGGAGGGGTGAGCAGTTCTTC
TRBV9,NA,TRBJ1-6,15,TRBD1,CASSPEGQGNSPLHF,TGTGCCAGCAGCCCAGAGGGACAGGGGAATTCACCCCTCCACTTT
TRBV2,NA,TRBJ2-7,13,TRBD1,CASSVPGQGTLHF,TGTGCCAGCAGTGTCCCGGGACAGGGGACCCTCCACTTC
TRBV7-9,NA,TRBJ2-3,13,TRBD2,CASSLALAGMQYF,TGTGCCAGCAGCTTAGCGTTAGCGGGGATGCAGTATTTT
TRBV11-2,few,TRBJ2-5,13,NA,CASSFVDQETQYF,TGTGCCAGCAGCTTTGTCGACCAAGAGACCCAGTACTTC
TRBV9,NA,TRBJ1-4,17,TRBD1,CASSVSGQGATNEKLFF,TGTGCCAGCAGCGTATCCGGACAGGGGGCAACTAATGAAAAACTGTTTTTT
TRBV27,NA,TRBJ1-2,15,TRBD1,CASSFRTTGPYGYTF,TGTGCCAGCAGTTTCCGGACGACAGGGCCTTATGGCTACACCTTC
TRBV7-2,NA,TRBJ2-7,16,NA,CASSPVRGGSGYEQYF,TGTGCCAGCAGCCCGGTTCGCGGTGGGAGTGGTTACGAGCAGTACTTC